This T cell receptor beta chain was found in a study of Ad26.COV2.S vaccination and SARS-CoV-2 variants. The germline CDR1 and CDR2 sequences are SNHLY and FYNNEI. V lost 6 bases and J lost 5, with 11 bases in between. The CDR3 runs to 14 residues. Indicated treatment: 15 to 20 received Ad26.COV2.S at low or high dose, single or two shots; several received placebo; per-sample allocation not given. It was on day 63 after the first vaccine or placebo injection that samples were taken. The individual, an adult aged 18-55 years, was a donor in Boston. The table came from immunoSEQ multiplex PCR; TCRdb's copy has only in-frame clones and leaves some out. The table records 360,000 or so clones, about 91% of them present only once.

This chain links TRBV2 with TRBJ1-6; TRBD1 is a possible D gene (5 bases). The receptor was derived from a person between 18 and 59 years old who received the Ad26.COV2.S COVID-19 vaccine or a placebo. Sequencing was performed on peripheral blood, taken in a trial of Ad26.COV2.S vaccine versus placebo. CDR3 amino acids: CASRGTSNNSPLHF. The CDR3 DNA reads as TGTGCCAGCAGAGGGACCTCTAATAATTCACCCCTCCACTTT. Variable domain in full (rest from reference TRBV2 and TRBJ1-6): EPEVTQTPSHQVTQMGQEVILRCVPISNHLYFYWYRQILGQKVEFLVSFYNNEISEKSEIFDDQFSVERPDGSNFTLKIRSTKLEDSAMYFCASRGTSNNSPLHFGNGTRLTVT.